One and the same sample provided the 9 T cell receptor beta chains below, sequenced in a study of blood T cell repertoires in COVID-19. Profiling relied on immunoSEQ multiplex PCR, and the TCRdb table lists in-frame clones only, not all of them. The repertoire has 330,000 or so clones, more than 75% of them found once; the top ten carry around 2%. The sample taken for sequencing was PBMCs or T cells enriched from blood (not recorded which). Every receptor here comes from a man aged 35 to 55 in a cohort exposed to, infected with or recovered from COVID-19 (not recorded which).

This clone appeared a few times. This rearrangement joins TRBV9 to TRBJ1-5; no reliable D call. Germline V gives CDR1 SGDLS, CDR2 YYNGEE. Trimming cost V 3 bases and J 0 bases, with 10 bases left between them. CDR3 length equals 15 residues. For the CDR3, the DNA is TGTGCCAGCAGCGAATTCGGGTATAGCAATCAGCCCCAGCATTTT. This encodes CASSEFGYSNQPQHF.

The chain carries TRBV10-3 and TRBJ1-1; D might be TRBD1 (6 bases). CDR3 size: 13 residues. V dropped 7 bases and J dropped 2 bases, with 11 bases sitting between them. Germline lookup yields CDR1 ENHRY and CDR2 SYGVKD. In nucleotides, the CDR3 is TGTGCCATCACTCTACAGGGTAACACTGAAGCTTTCTTT. Its translation is CAITLQGNTEAFF.

The chain combines TRBV11-2 with TRBJ2-7, with D perhaps TRBD2 (5 bases). The CDR3 contains 14 residues. From germline, CDR1 is SGHAT and CDR2 FQNNGV. V was trimmed by 0 bases and J by 6 bases, leaving 12 bases between them. Here the CDR3 DNA reads TGTGCCAGCAGCTTAGATCGCCTGGCGGGCGAGCAGTACTTC. Its translation: CASSLDRLAGEQYF. Full variable domain (outside the CDR3, taken from reference TRBV11-2 and TRBJ2-7): EAGVAQSPRYKIIEKRQSVAFWCNPISGHATLYWYQQILGQGPKLLIQFQNNGVVDDSQLPKDRFSAERLKGVDSTLKIQPAKLEDSAVYLCASSLDRLAGEQYFGPGTRLTVT.

The chain combines TRBV28 with TRBJ2-5; TRBD1 is a possible D gene (5 bases). Trimming stripped 3 bases from V and 3 bases from J, with 14 bases between. Germline values: CDR1 MDHEN, CDR2 SYDVKM. CDR3 length: 15 amino acids. For the CDR3, the DNA is TGTGCCAGCAGTTTGCTCGACAGAAGTGAAGAGACCCAGTACTTC. It encodes CASSLLDRSEETQYF. Full variable domain (remainder filled in from reference TRBV28 and TRBJ2-5): DVKVTQSSRYLVKRTGEKVFLECVQDMDHENMFWYRQDPGLGLRLIYFSYDVKMKEKGDIPEGYSVSREKKERFSLILESASTNQTSMYLCASSLLDRSEETQYFGPGTRLLVL.

This clone occurred a few times. The V and J genes are TRBV6-5 and TRBJ2-1; TRBD2 aligns across 9 bases. Trimming took 3 bases from V and 8 from J; bases not matched to a gene: 11. The germline CDR1 and CDR2 sequences are MNHEY and SVGAGI. The CDR3 length is 16 residues. The CDR3 bases are TGTGCCAGCAGTTATGCCGTTAGCGGGAGTATCTATGAGCAGTTCTTC. This codes for CASSYAVSGSIYEQFF.

The chain recombines TRBV11-2 with TRBJ2-5; 9 positions agree with TRBD2. The CDR3 runs to 15 residues. V lost 0 bases and J lost 1; bases outside the gene matches: 0. In germline, CDR1 is SGHAT, CDR2 FQNNGV. The CDR3 DNA reads TGTGCCAGCAGCTTAGAAGCGGGAGGCCAAGAGACCCAGTACTTC. Encoded protein: CASSLEAGGQETQYF.

CDR3 in amino acids: CASSHWRGQGADTQYF. CDR3 coding DNA: TGTGCCAGCAGCCATTGGAGGGGCCAAGGGGCAGATACGCAGTATTTT. The J gene is TRBJ2-3, the V gene TRBV7-3; TRBD2 is a possible D gene (6 bases). Germline loops: CDR1 SGHTA, CDR2 FQGTGA. The CDR3 totals 16 residues. Trimming removed 5 bases from V and 4 bases from J, with 19 bases in between.

The chain recombines TRBV2 with TRBJ1-3, with a weak D call TRBD1 (6 bases). Germline loops: CDR1 SNHLY, CDR2 FYNNEI. The CDR3 has 15 amino acids. Trimming took off 6 bases at V and 2 bases at J, with 14 bases between the two ends. The CDR3 protein is CASSGWGPTGNTIYF. CDR3 bases: TGTGCCAGCAGCGGTTGGGGGCCAACTGGAAACACCATATATTTT.

The rearrangement joins TRBV19 to TRBJ2-2; 10 bases line up with TRBD2. V was clipped by 3 bases and J by 6 bases; unmatched bases: 7. The CDR3 sequence is 16 residues long. Germline CDR1 is LNHDA and CDR2 is SQIVND (reference sequence). The CDR3 reads CASSIRSSGRAGELFF. For the CDR3, the DNA is TGTGCCAGTAGTATCCGGTCTAGCGGGAGAGCCGGGGAGCTGTTTTTT.